The rows below give T cell receptor beta chains drawn from one sample of a study of cytomegalovirus exposure and HLA in healthy donors. Profiled with immunoSEQ multiplex PCR; TCRdb holds only in-frame clones, not every one. The table has about 150,000 clones, more than 75% seen once. The material sequenced was PBMCs. These receptor sequences come from a human donor in good health. CDR3s include the opening cysteine and the closing phenylalanine or tryptophan. A D gene is named only where the DNA matches it firmly. The size field is filled for only some rows; it gives once, few, many or a size class.

J: TRBJ2-2; D: TRBD2; V: TRBV29-1; size: few; DNA: TGCAGCGTTAATCGAGCGGGGGTGACCGGGGAGCTGTTTTTT; CDR3: CSVNRAGVTGELFF
J: TRBJ2-3; D: .; V: TRBV21-1; size: .; DNA: TGTGCCAGCAGCAAAGAGGGGACAGCTAGCACAGATACGCAGTATTTT; CDR3: CASSKEGTASTDTQYF
J: TRBJ2-7; D: TRBD1; V: TRBV15; size: once; DNA: TGTGCCACCAGCACAGGGGGACACTACGAGCAGTACTTC; CDR3: CATSTGGHYEQYF
J: TRBJ2-2; D: TRBD1; V: TRBV4-1; size: once; DNA: TGCGCCAGCAGCCAAGACAGGACAGGAGGCGGGGAGCTGTTTTTT; CDR3: CASSQDRTGGGELFF
J: TRBJ1-1; D: TRBD1; V: TRBV7-9; size: .; DNA: TGTTCCAGCAGCTTAGGACAGGGAAAATCTTTCTTT; CDR3: CSSSLGQGKSFF
J: TRBJ1-6; D: .; V: TRBV28; size: .; DNA: TGTGCCAGCAGTCTCCCTAGGGGTGGAAATTCACCCCTCCACTTT; CDR3: CASSLPRGGNSPLHF
J: TRBJ1-1; D: .; V: TRBV25-1; size: .; DNA: TGTGCCAGCGCTGCCCCGGGAGGCACTGAAGCTTTCTTT; CDR3: CASAAPGGTEAFF
J: TRBJ1-2; D: .; V: TRBV6-6; size: .; DNA: TGTGCCAGCAGTTCCCAGGGGGGCTACACCTTC; CDR3: CASSSQGGYTF
J: TRBJ2-5; D: TRBD2; V: TRBV4-2; size: .; DNA: TGTGCCAGCAGCCCCTCCCGACTAGCGGGGGGGCTTGAAGAGACCCAGTACTTC; CDR3: CASSPSRLAGGLEETQYF
J: TRBJ2-4; D: TRBD2; V: TRBV7-2; size: .; DNA: TGTGCCAGCAGCTTAGATCCAGCGGGAGTCAACATTCAGTACTTC; CDR3: CASSLDPAGVNIQYF
J: TRBJ2-3; D: TRBD2; V: TRBV5-1; size: .; DNA: TGCGCCAGCAGCACACTAGCGGGAGGGATCGCAGATACGCAGTATTTT; CDR3: CASSTLAGGIADTQYF
J: TRBJ2-3; D: TRBD1; V: TRBV5-4; size: .; DNA: TGTGCCAGCAGCTTCGGACAGGGGCCAGATACGCAGTATTTT; CDR3: CASSFGQGPDTQYF
J: TRBJ2-2; D: .; V: TRBV29-1; size: few; DNA: TGCAGCGTTGTCCTGGGGGGCACCGGGGAGCTGTTTTTT; CDR3: CSVVLGGTGELFF
J: TRBJ1-5; D: .; V: TRBV19; size: .; DNA: TGTGCCAGTAGTACACAAGGCAATCAGCCCCAGCATTTT; CDR3: CASSTQGNQPQHF
J: TRBJ1-3; D: TRBD1; V: TRBV5-6; size: .; DNA: TGTGCCAGCAGCCGAGCCCTGACAGGGGGAAACACCATATATTTT; CDR3: CASSRALTGGNTIYF
J: TRBJ2-2; D: TRBD2; V: TRBV2; size: once; DNA: TGTGCCAGCCGTTGGGGGGGTCACAGACCGAACACCGGGGAGCTGTTTTTT; CDR3: CASRWGGHRPNTGELFF
J: TRBJ1-1; D: .; V: TRBV28; size: .; DNA: TGTGCCAGCAGAACGACAGGGAACACTGAAGCTTTCTTT; CDR3: CASRTTGNTEAFF
J: TRBJ1-2; D: TRBD1; V: TRBV5-6; size: few; DNA: TGTGCCAGCAGGACAGGGGAGGGTCTGGGCTATGGCTACACCTTC; CDR3: CASRTGEGLGYGYTF
J: TRBJ2-5; D: .; V: TRBV10-3; size: .; DNA: TGTGCCATCAGTGAGGGGCCCAACCCGACCCAGTACTTC; CDR3: CAISEGPNPTQYF
J: TRBJ2-2; D: TRBD2; V: TRBV5-1; size: .; DNA: TGCGCCAGCAGCTTGGGACTAGCAATCGGGGAGCTGTTTTTT; CDR3: CASSLGLAIGELFF
J: TRBJ1-5; D: TRBD1; V: TRBV6-1; size: once; DNA: TGTGCCAGCCGAGGGACAGGTAATCAGCCCCAGCATTTT; CDR3: CASRGTGNQPQHF
J: TRBJ1-1; D: .; V: TRBV13; size: .; DNA: TGTGCCAGCAGCTTAGGGGGCGGGGCACATAACACTGAAGCTTTCTTT; CDR3: CASSLGGGAHNTEAFF
J: TRBJ1-1; D: TRBD1; V: TRBV5-1; size: once; DNA: TGCGCCAGCAGCTTCTTCGGACAGGGGGGGAACACTGAAGCTTTCTTT; CDR3: CASSFFGQGGNTEAFF
J: TRBJ1-4; D: .; V: TRBV19; size: .; DNA: TGTGCCAGTAGTATGGGGCAAATTAATGAAAAACTGTTTTTT; CDR3: CASSMGQINEKLFF
J: TRBJ2-3; D: TRBD2; V: TRBV30; size: .; DNA: TGTGCCTGGAGTGTAGATGGGACTACTTGGGCCACAGATACGCAGTATTTT; CDR3: CAWSVDGTTWATDTQYF
J: TRBJ2-7; D: TRBD1; V: TRBV7-9; size: .; DNA: TGTGCCAGCACCCTAGCCGGGCAGGGGGCCTACGAGCAGTACTTC; CDR3: CASTLAGQGAYEQYF
J: TRBJ1-6; D: .; V: TRBV7-9; size: .; DNA: TGTGCCAGCAGCTCCGGGTGGAGCCCCTATAATTCACCCCTCCACTTT; CDR3: CASSSGWSPYNSPLHF
J: TRBJ1-2; D: TRBD1; V: TRBV28; size: .; DNA: TGTGCCAGCAGCCCAATTTTTCAGGGGGCGCAGGGAGACTATGGCTACACCTTC; CDR3: CASSPIFQGAQGDYGYTF
J: TRBJ1-4; D: .; V: TRBV7-3; size: .; DNA: TGTGCCAGCAGCTTAATAGGGGTGTCTAATGAAAAACTGTTTTTT; CDR3: CASSLIGVSNEKLFF
J: TRBJ2-3; D: TRBD1; V: TRBV7-9; size: few; DNA: TGTGCCAGCAGCTTACGTCCAGGGGGCTCAGATACGCAGTATTTT; CDR3: CASSLRPGGSDTQYF
J: TRBJ1-2; D: TRBD1; V: TRBV28; size: .; DNA: TGTGCCAGCAGTTTATACAGGGGACACGGCTACACCTTC; CDR3: CASSLYRGHGYTF
J: TRBJ1-2; D: .; V: TRBV5-4; size: .; DNA: TGTGCCAGCAGCTTGTACAGGAATTCATGGAATGGCTACCCCTTC; CDR3: CASSLYRNSWNGYPF
J: TRBJ2-7; D: .; V: TRBV27; size: .; DNA: TGTGCCAGCAGTTTATCGGGCTCGGGGTTCGAGCAGTACTTC; CDR3: CASSLSGSGFEQYF
J: TRBJ2-7; D: TRBD2; V: TRBV7-2; size: .; DNA: TGTGCCAGCAGTCAGGGGACTAGCGGGAGTTACGAGCAGTACTTC; CDR3: CASSQGTSGSYEQYF
J: TRBJ2-1; D: TRBD2; V: TRBV27; size: .; DNA: TGTGCCAGCAGTTTAGCGGGAGGCCATGAGCAGTTCTTC; CDR3: CASSLAGGHEQFF
J: TRBJ1-4; D: .; V: TRBV19; size: .; DNA: TGTGCCAGTAGTATTGGCAGGGGATTATCGAGTGAAAAACTGTTTTTT; CDR3: CASSIGRGLSSEKLFF
J: TRBJ1-6; D: .; V: TRBV4-2; size: .; DNA: TGTGCCAGCAGCCAAGGCGTGAATTCACCCCTCCACTTT; CDR3: CASSQGVNSPLHF
J: TRBJ2-7; D: TRBD2; V: TRBV14; size: .; DNA: TGTGCCAGCAGCCAAGGCGGACTAGCGGATAGCTCCTACGAGCAGTACTTC; CDR3: CASSQGGLADSSYEQYF
J: TRBJ1-5; D: .; V: TRBV19; size: few; DNA: TGTGCCAGTAGTATAGGGGAGAAGGATCAGCCCCAGCATTTT; CDR3: CASSIGEKDQPQHF
J: TRBJ1-5; D: TRBD1; V: TRBV28; size: .; DNA: TGTGCCAGCAGTCTAACCGACAGGGCGCTCAATCAGCCCCAGCATTTT; CDR3: CASSLTDRALNQPQHF
J: TRBJ1-4; D: .; V: TRBV7-2; size: .; DNA: TGTGCCAGCAGCCAGGTCAGGGGCGGTGAAAAACTGTTTTTT; CDR3: CASSQVRGGEKLFF
J: TRBJ2-1; D: .; V: TRBV19; size: .; DNA: TGTGCCAGTAGTACCCACCTCAGGGACAATGAGCAGTTCTTC; CDR3: CASSTHLRDNEQFF
J: TRBJ1-3; D: .; V: TRBV28; size: .; DNA: TGTGCCACCAGACGGGGGGGAAACACCATATATTTT; CDR3: CATRRGGNTIYF
J: TRBJ1-2; D: .; V: TRBV2; size: .; DNA: TGTGCCAGCAGTGAACGGGGCAGGGGCAAAGGCTACACCTTC; CDR3: CASSERGRGKGYTF
J: TRBJ2-1; D: TRBD2; V: TRBV9; size: .; DNA: TGTGCCAGCAGCCTAGCGGGAGAGGTCAATGAGCAGTTCTTC; CDR3: CASSLAGEVNEQFF
J: TRBJ1-2; D: .; V: TRBV7-2; size: .; DNA: TGTGCCAGCAGCTTAGGAGGGGGAAGGGACTATGGCTACACCTTC; CDR3: CASSLGGGRDYGYTF
J: TRBJ2-5; D: .; V: TRBV4-1; size: few; DNA: TGCGCCAGCAGCCAATTCGGCACTGGCCAACGGGAGCAGTACTTC; CDR3: CASSQFGTGQREQYF
J: TRBJ2-5; D: .; V: TRBV7-2; size: .; DNA: TGTGCCAGCAGCTTAGAAGTTTTCGGAGAGACCCAGTACTTC; CDR3: CASSLEVFGETQYF
J: TRBJ1-6; D: .; V: TRBV7-8; size: .; DNA: TGTGCCAGCAGCTCCCGGGAAGGAGGGAATTCACCCCTCCACTTT; CDR3: CASSSREGGNSPLHF
J: TRBJ1-4; D: TRBD1; V: TRBV5-1; size: few; DNA: TGCGCCAGCAGCCAAATGACAGGGGTTGGTGAAAAACTGTTTTTT; CDR3: CASSQMTGVGEKLFF
J: TRBJ2-7; D: TRBD2; V: TRBV4-3; size: .; DNA: TGCGCCAGCAGCCAAGATCTAGCGGGAGCCCTCTACGAGCAGTACTTC; CDR3: CASSQDLAGALYEQYF